The sequence of this T cell receptor beta chain was determined in a study of CD8+CD57+ T cells in acquired aplastic anemia. Study as a whole: Sorted CD4+ and CD8+ cells yielded DNA averaging around 3 ug. Overall study findings and caveats: Patients had fewer than 35 CD8+ CDR3 sequences in common with controls (the shared set). For CD8+ Simpson's diversity, patients and controls showed no significant difference.

Both TCR beta VDJ combination and CDR3 sequence profiling were carried out. Genomic DNA was the template for this profiling. TCRdb redid the calling of the reads with MiXCR, one entry per CDR3 protein. The sample consists of 200,000 to 250,000 distinct CDR3 sequences, approximately 60% of them appearing once. V was trimmed by 4 bases and J by 6 bases, leaving 18 bases between them. Germline V gives CDR1 SQVTM, CDR2 ANQGSEA. CDR3 length equals 15 residues. Before being chosen for sequencing, patients had shown CD8+CD57+ cell expansion by flow cytometry. All patients were therapy-naive when blood was sampled. This clonotype appeared a few times. The antigen remains unidentified.

The J gene is TRBJ2-2, the V gene TRBV29-1, with D perhaps matching TRBD2 (6 bases). The TCR comes from a human donor with aplastic anemia. Sequenced input: sorted CD4+, CD8+, or CD8+CD57+ T cells (not recorded which) from PBMCs. The CDR3 spells CSVVCAGSGSGELFF. CDR3 in DNA: TGCAGCGTTGTTTGTGCGGGGAGTGGGTCCGGGGAGCTGTTTTTT.